A single sample gave rise to the 16 T cell receptor beta chains below, sequenced in a study of tumor-infiltrating lymphocytes in primary liver carcinoma. A primer matching the constant region was used to make TCR beta cDNA from approximately 0.55 ug of total RNA. Libraries for TCR beta were built through three nested multiplex PCR rounds, which together made up a slightly modified ARM-PCR procedure. Each of the first two PCR rounds ran approximately 11 cycles with TRBV1-TRBV30 forward and C-beta reverse primers. TCRdb independently ran MiXCR on the multiplex PCR reads; one entry per CDR3 protein. This sample has around 100,000 distinct CDR3 sequences, with 65% to 75% found just once. Co-extraction of RNA and DNA was performed on about 19-32 mg of unsorted bulk tissue. The specimen was liver tumor tissue from sampling region 2. Subset in this sample: tumor region T2, inferior pole. These receptors were collected from a woman in her sixties with primary liver carcinoma and hepatitis B virus infection.

The chain links TRBV5-4 to TRBJ2-7, with 8 nucleotides matching TRBD2. With V trimmed by 0 bases and J by 9 bases, 8 bases remained unmatched. The CDR3 has 14 amino acids. CDR1 is SGHNT, CDR2 YYREEE, per germline (reference sequence). For the CDR3, the DNA is TGTGCCAGCAGCTTGGGTCTAGCGGGCTATGGGCAGTACTTC. This translates into CASSLGLAGYGQYF.

As concerns this clonotype: With a much larger clone just one base away, this may be a read error. The rearrangement links TRBV28 to TRBJ1-6, with no clear D. The germline V gene encodes CDR1 MDHEN and CDR2 SYDVKM. CDR3 size: 12 residues. The CDR3: CARSFLHSPLHF. The CDR3 region has the DNA TGTGCCAGAAGTTTCCTTCATTCACCCCTCCACTTT.

On this clonotype itself: One end of the junction is discordant with germline, which a read error may explain. The chain has TRBV11-2 and TRBJ2-5; unclear D gene. Germline values: CDR1 SGHAT, CDR2 FQNNGV. The CDR3 totals 15 residues. The CDR3 region is CASSLGLGSQEAQYF. The CDR3 nucleotides are TGTGCCAGCAGCCTGGGGTTGGGATCGCAAGAGGCCCAGTACTTC.

V usage is TRBV7-9 and J usage is TRBJ2-3, with 8 positions matching TRBD1. With 1 base clipped from V and 4 bases from J, the junction kept 7 bases outside the gene matches. This CDR3 is built from 16 residues. CDR1 and CDR2 from the germline V gene are SEHNR and FQNEAQ (reference sequence). The DNA of the CDR3 is TGTGCCAGCAGCTTAGGGCAGGGGGCTCTCTCAGATACGCAGTATTTT. This encodes CASSLGQGALSDTQYF.

The rearrangement links TRBV5-6 to TRBJ1-4; weak D call: TRBD1 (6 bases). Germline V gene lookup returns CDR1 SGHDT and CDR2 YYEEEE. The CDR3 runs to 19 residues. The ends were cut back, 4 bases at V and 0 bases at J, with 22 bases in the middle. The CDR3 is CASSRGGGTSLATNEKLFF. CDR3 nucleotides: TGTGCCAGCAGCCGCGGGGGGGGCACCTCACTCGCAACTAATGAAAAACTGTTTTTT. The full variable domain, rest sourced from reference TRBV5-6 and TRBJ1-4, is DAGVTQSPTHLIKTRGQQVTLRCSPKSGHDTVSWYQQALGQGPQFIFQYYEEEERQRGNFPDRFSGHQFPNYSSELNVNALLLGDSALYLCASSRGGGTSLATNEKLFFGSGTQLSVL.

This clonotype showed up many times. The chain employs TRBV28 and TRBJ2-1; maybe TRBD2 (6 bases). From germline, CDR1 is MDHEN and CDR2 SYDVKM. The CDR3 covers 16 residues. V was cut by 3 bases and J by 3 bases, with 15 bases left in between. CDR3 in amino acids: CASSFAGTPFYNEQFF. The CDR3 DNA reads TGTGCCAGCAGTTTCGCCGGGACTCCATTCTACAATGAGCAGTTCTTC.

V is TRBV28 and J is TRBJ2-7; D uncertain. Germline V gives CDR1 MDHEN, CDR2 SYDVKM. This CDR3 comprises 15 residues. V was cut by 11 bases and J by 0 bases, with 20 bases left in between. CDR3: CAATRPGFSSYEQYF. In DNA, the CDR3 is TGTGCCGCCACCCGGCCCGGTTTTAGCTCCTACGAGCAGTACTTC. Based on the CDR3 plus reference TRBV28 and TRBJ2-7, the full variable domain is DVKVTQSSRYLVKRTGEKVFLECVQDMDHENMFWYRQDPGLGLRLIYFSYDVKMKEKGDIPEGYSVSREKKERFSLILESASTNQTSMYLCAATRPGFSSYEQYFGPGTRLTVT.

This clonotype is a singleton in its sample. The chain is built from TRBV4-1 and TRBJ2-7, with D maybe TRBD2 (5 bases). The V end lost 6 bases, the J end lost 3 bases, and 18 bases lay between the germline ends. Germline V CDR1 and CDR2: MGHRA, YSYEKL. The length of the CDR3 is 15 residues. CDR3 loop: CASSQISERHYEQYF. The CDR3 nucleotides are TGCGCCAGCAGTCAAATTAGCGAGAGGCACTACGAGCAGTACTTC.

This chain joins TRBV11-2 and TRBJ2-1; no firm D call. Trimming left V 7 bases short and J 9 bases short, with 22 bases between. Germline CDR1 reads SGHAT; CDR2 reads FQNNGV. The CDR3 has 15 amino acids. CDR3 in amino acids: CASNLRPTESGEQFF. The CDR3 DNA reads TGTGCCAGCAACCTTAGGCCAACGGAGTCGGGTGAGCAGTTCTTC. The full variable domain, with the rest looked up from reference TRBV11-2 and TRBJ2-1, is EAGVAQSPRYKIIEKRQSVAFWCNPISGHATLYWYQQILGQGPKLLIQFQNNGVVDDSQLPKDRFSAERLKGVDSTLKIQPAKLEDSAVYLCASNLRPTESGEQFFGPGTRLTVL.

This clonotype was seen many times. The gene calls are TRBV7-9 and TRBJ2-7, with D possibly TRBD2 on 5 matching bases. V was cut by 1 base and J by 2 bases, with 9 bases left in between. The CDR3 has 14 residues. Germline lookup yields CDR1 SEHNR and CDR2 FQNEAQ (reference sequence). CDR3 loop: CASSLGGPAYEQYF. The CDR3 DNA is TGTGCCAGCAGCTTAGGCGGGCCGGCCTACGAGCAGTACTTC. Filled out from reference TRBV7-9 and TRBJ2-7, the complete variable domain reads DTGVSQNPRHKITKRGQNVTFRCDPISEHNRLYWYRQTLGQGPEFLTYFQNEAQLEKSRLLSDRFSAERPKGSFSTLEIQRTEQGDSAMYLCASSLGGPAYEQYFGPGTRLTVT.

This chain connects TRBV11-2 to TRBJ2-7; 13 positions agree with TRBD2. CDR1 is SGHAT, CDR2 FQNNGV, per germline. V lost 7 bases and J lost 1; bases outside the gene matches: 10. The CDR3 totals 17 residues. The CDR3 spells CASNSRTSGSVSYEQYF. CDR3 nucleotide sequence: TGTGCCAGCAACTCCAGGACTAGCGGGAGTGTATCCTACGAGCAGTACTTC.

This clonotype was detected ten times or more. CDR3 loop: CASSPIGLAGGGGKTQYF. The CDR3 nucleotides read TGTGCCAGCAGCCCTATCGGGCTAGCGGGAGGAGGGGGGAAGACCCAGTACTTC. The rearrangement joins TRBV7-8 to TRBJ2-5; 11 bases align to TRBD2. J lost 6 bases, V lost 5 bases, and 17 bases had no gene match. CDR3 length: 18 amino acids. Germline V gene data show CDR1 as SGHVS and CDR2 as FQNEAQ.

This chain connects TRBV24-1 to TRBJ2-5; the D is unclear. Germline-derived CDR1 and CDR2 are KGHDR and SFDVKD. This CDR3 contains 14 residues. Trimming removed 10 bases at V and 5 bases at J, with 19 bases between. In DNA form, the CDR3 reads TGTGCCACTGCACGGAGCAGTCCTGGGGAGACCCAGTACTTC. Its translation: CATARSSPGETQYF.

The sample holds one count of this clonotype. The junction does not match germline at one end; this may be a read error. The rearrangement uses TRBV6-2 or TRBV6-3 and TRBJ2-1, with D perhaps given as TRBD1 or TRBD2 (5 bases each). This CDR3 comprises 15 residues. The V gene's germline CDR1 is MNHEY and CDR2 SVGEGT. The CDR3 loop is CASWGYSSHYDEQFF. The CDR3 nucleotides read TGTGCCAGTTGGGGGTACTCATCGCACTACGATGAGCAGTTCTTT.

As to this clonotype: At one boundary the junction diverges from the germline segment, which might be a read error. This chain uses TRBV4-2 with TRBJ2-3, with no clear D. The CDR3 covers 13 residues. The germline V gene has CDR1 LGHNA and CDR2 YNFKEQ. CDR3 coding DNA: TGTGCCAGCAGCCAAGAGAGCACAGCTACGCCGTATTTT. The encoded protein is CASSQESTATPYF.

This clonotype occurred a few times. Given a much more abundant clone one base away, this may be a read error. This chain uses TRBV5-1 with TRBJ1-1, with D uncertain. Germline CDR1 is SGHRS and CDR2 is YFSETQ. The CDR3 is 13 amino acids. The CDR3 DNA reads TGCGCCAGCAACTTGGATAGGGCCACTGAAGCTTTCTTT. Its protein product is CASNLDRATEAFF.